One sample yielded the 29 T cell receptor beta chains listed below, sequenced in a study of tissue T cells after allogeneic stem cell transplantation. Data came from immunoSEQ multiplex PCR; TCRdb stores just in-frame clones and leaves some out. The sample yields roughly 51,000 clones, 73% seen once. The material sequenced was sorted cells pooled from one or two spleens. Source of these receptors: a pool of C57BL/6 mice in good health.

This clone appeared once. Mouse gene names and germline throughout. CDR3 sequence reads: CASGDEGGTLYF. CDR3 DNA, as far as it was read: TGTGCCAGCGGTGATGAGGGGGGCACCTTGTAC. The chain joins TRBV13-2 to TRBJ2-4; D tentatively reads TRBD1 or TRBD2 (6 bases each). The read terminates 1 residue before the CDR3 end, so the remaining end is supplied by the germline J gene. The CDR3 extends over 12 amino acids. Germline V gene data show CDR1 as NNHNN and CDR2 as SYGAGS (reference sequence). The V gene lost 0 bases and the J gene lost 8 bases, with 7 bases spanning the gap.

The sample holds a few counts of this clone. Germline and genes here are mouse. The read comes to an end 1 residue before the CDR3 does, leaving the germline J gene to fill in the end. The sample contains more than one DNA sequence encoding this CDR3. The V and J genes are TRBV19 and TRBJ2-7; the match to TRBD2 covers 10 bases. V dropped 0 bases and J dropped 4; count of bases not matched to a gene: 1. The CDR3 totals 14 residues. The germline V gene has CDR1 FNHDT and CDR2 SITEND (reference sequence). CDR3 amino acids: CASSIGTGGYEQYF. CDR3 DNA (partial): TGTGCCAGCAGTATAGGGACTGGGGGATATGAACAGTAC.

Of note for this clone: The genes and germline here are from mouse. The DNA ends 1 residue before the CDR3 does, and the rest of the CDR3 is filled in from the germline J gene. The chain carries TRBV5 and TRBJ1-1; the match to TRBD1 covers 9 bases. The germline V gene has CDR1 LGHNA and CDR2 YNLKQL (reference sequence). With V trimmed by 4 bases and J by 0 bases, 0 bases remained unmatched. The CDR3 sequence is 14 residues long. CDR3: CASSRTGENTEVFF. The CDR3 DNA, read in part, is TGTGCCAGCAGCCGGACAGGGGAGAACACAGAAGTCTTC.

A note on this clone: Each gene name is a mouse one. The sequenced CDR3 bases are TGTGCCAGCAGCCTAGGACAGCGAAACACCGGGCAGCTCTAC. Encoded protein: CASSLGQRNTGQLY. The whole CDR3 protein reads CASSLGQRNTGQLYF. J is TRBJ2-2 and V is TRBV15, with D perhaps TRBD1 (6 bases). The observed sequence ends 1 residue before the CDR3 terminus, with the missing tail filled in from the germline J gene. Germline V gene sequence: CDR1 SGHND, CDR2 FRSKSL. The CDR3 loop spans 15 amino acids. V lost 6 bases, J lost 1 base, and 12 bases lay in between.

A remark on this clone: Mouse gene names apply. From the germline J gene comes the end of the CDR3, since the read stops 1 residue before it. This chain links TRBV15 with TRBJ2-7; the match to TRBD2 covers 8 bases. The CDR3 length is 13 residues. The germline CDR1 and CDR2 sequences are SGHND and FRSKSL. With V trimmed by 2 bases and J by 6 bases, 3 bases remained unmatched. The CDR3 region is CASSLTGGLEQYF. Incomplete CDR3 DNA: TGTGCCAGCAGTTTAACGGGGGGGCTTGAACAGTAC.

Worth noting for this clone: The listed genes are named as in mouse. From the germline J gene comes the end of the CDR3, since the read stops 1 residue before it. V gene TRBV19 combines with J gene TRBJ1-4, with D unclear. Trimming shortened V by 4 bases and J by 7 bases, and 8 bases separated the two germline ends. The CDR3 has 12 amino acids. Germline V gives CDR1 FNHDT, CDR2 SITEND (reference sequence). The CDR3 DNA, read in part, is TGTGCCAGCAGTCCCTTTAGCGAAAGATTATTT. Its protein is CASSPFSERLF. The whole CDR3 region reads CASSPFSERLFF.

Concerning this clone itself: Gene names and germline match the mouse. The read stops 1 residue short of the end of the CDR3; the missing end is completed from the germline J gene. This chain uses TRBV5 with TRBJ1-6; possible D gene TRBD1, 5 bases. TRBJ1-6 is placed among ORFs of uncertain function. Germline values: CDR1 LGHNA, CDR2 YNLKQL (reference sequence). The CDR3 extends over 16 amino acids. The V end lost 0 bases, the J end lost 7 bases, and 13 bases lay between the germline ends. The CDR3 spells CASSQDFGAENSPLYF. The part of the CDR3 DNA that was read is TGTGCCAGCAGCCAAGATTTCGGGGCGGAGAATTCGCCCCTCTAC.

In its sample, this clone was seen once. Any gene name here is a mouse gene name. Coverage ceases 1 residue before the CDR3 finishes, and the germline J gene fills in the end. This chain joins TRBV31 and TRBJ2-7; 12 positions agree with TRBD2. J gave up 6 bases and V 4 bases, and 4 bases lay outside the gene matches. The CDR3 is 13 residues long. Germline V gives CDR1 GKSSPN, CDR2 SITVG. CDR3 protein: CAWKTGGAPEQYF. Partial CDR3 DNA: TGTGCCTGGAAGACTGGGGGGGCGCCTGAACAGTAC. Combining the CDR3 with reference TRBV31 and TRBJ2-7 gives the whole variable domain AQTIHQWPVAEIKAVGSPLSLGCTIKGKSSPNLYWYWQATGGTLQQLFYSITVGQVESVVQLNLSASRPKDDQFILSTEKLLLSHSGFYLCAWKTGGAPEQYFGPGTRLTVL.

Worth noting for this clone: Mouse gene names and germline throughout. The CDR3 extends 1 residue past the end of the read, so its final part is completed from the germline J gene. The chain has TRBV17 and TRBJ2-7; D ambiguous. V lost 2 bases to trimming and J lost 4 bases, with 6 bases between them. Germline V CDR1 and CDR2: MNHDT, YYDKIL. CDR3 length: 12 amino acids. The CDR3 spells CASSRRGYEQYF. The covered CDR3 bases are TGTGCTAGCAGTAGACGGGGTTATGAACAGTAC.

This clone was observed a few times. Gene names denote mouse genes. The missing CDR3 end, 1 residue past where the read stops, is filled in from the germline J gene. V and J are TRBV16 and TRBJ2-2, with 7 bases fitting TRBD2. The CDR3 has 14 amino acids. The germline V gene encodes CDR1 SGHSA and CDR2 FRNQAP. V lost 1 base, J lost 4 bases, and 0 bases stayed unmatched. Partial CDR3 DNA: TGTGCAAGCAGCTTAGGGGGGGGCACCGGGCAGCTCTAC. Protein sequence: CASSLGGGTGQLY. The CDR3 in its entirety is CASSLGGGTGQLYF.

Notes on this clone: Gene names follow the mouse nomenclature. With the read ending 1 residue before the CDR3 end, the germline J gene is used to fill in that end. This sequence joins TRBV13-3 and TRBJ2-3; D remains unclear. This CDR3 comprises 13 residues. The V end lost 0 bases, the J end lost 4 bases, and 6 bases lay between the germline ends. CDR1 and CDR2 from the germline V gene are NNHDY and SYVADS. The CDR3 bases that were read are TGTGCCAGCAGTGATGCCAATTCAGAAACGCTGTAT. It encodes CASSDANSETLY. The full CDR3 protein is CASSDANSETLYF.

This clone was recorded a few times. Mouse gene names apply. Read sequence stops 1 residue before the CDR3 end, and the germline J gene provides the missing end. The chain joins TRBV1 to TRBJ2-7; the match to TRBD2 covers 8 bases. J lost 0 bases, V lost 0 bases, and 4 bases had no gene match. Germline V lookup: CDR1 NSQYPW, CDR2 LRSPGD (reference sequence). The CDR3 length is 16 residues. The covered CDR3 bases are TGCACCTGCAGTGCAGACTGGGGGGTCCCCTCCTATGAACAGTAC. As protein: CTCSADWGVPSYEQY. The complete CDR3 reads CTCSADWGVPSYEQYF.

This clone was seen a handful of times. Mouse gene names and germline throughout. Coverage ceases 1 residue before the CDR3 finishes, and the germline J gene fills in the end. The genes are TRBV31 and TRBJ2-7; TRBD1 matches at 7 bases. Germline loops: CDR1 GKSSPN, CDR2 SITVG. The ends lost 1 base at V and 4 bases at J; junction bases unmatched: 7. This CDR3 has 14 amino acids. CDR3 region: CAWSPNRDRYEQYF. The CDR3 bases that were read are TGTGCCTGGAGTCCCAACCGGGACAGATATGAACAGTAC. The full variable domain, its missing parts supplied by reference TRBV31 and TRBJ2-7, is AQTIHQWPVAEIKAVGSPLSLGCTIKGKSSPNLYWYWQATGGTLQQLFYSITVGQVESVVQLNLSASRPKDDQFILSTEKLLLSHSGFYLCAWSPNRDRYEQYFGPGTRLTVL.

For this clone: Gene names and germline refer to mouse. The read gets to within 1 residue of the CDR3 end, and the germline J gene fills in the rest. The chain is built from TRBV2 and TRBJ2-5, with 7 bases identical to TRBD2. Germline V gene lookup returns CDR1 LGHNA and CDR2 YSYQKL. V lost 1 base to trimming and J lost 3 bases; unmatched junction nucleotides: 1. This CDR3 region has 14 residues. CDR3 DNA, as far as it was read: TGTGCCAGCAGCCAAGTCTGGGGGCAAGACACCCAGTAC. Protein: CASSQVWGQDTQY. The full-length CDR3 reads as CASSQVWGQDTQYF.

This clone was observed a few times. The gene names given are mouse names. Sequencing ends 1 residue short of the CDR3 end; the germline J gene provides the rest. The J gene is TRBJ1-1, the V gene TRBV20, with no clear D. Between the trimmed V and J ends, which lost 6 bases and 3 bases, there was a span of 5 bases. CDR3 length equals 10 residues. The V gene's germline CDR1 is GFQATS and CDR2 STVNSAI. CDR3 sequence reads: CGAGYTEVFF. CDR3 DNA (partial): TGTGGTGCAGGGTACACAGAAGTCTTC.

This clone was picked up one time. The genes and germline here are from mouse. Read data end 1 residue before the CDR3 end; the end is taken from the germline J gene. The rearrangement links TRBV13-1 to TRBJ2-1; 11 bases are a match to TRBD2. V lost 0 bases to trimming and J lost 5 bases; unmatched junction nucleotides: 4. This CDR3 is built from 16 residues. The V gene's germline CDR1 is NSHNY and CDR2 SYGAGN. The chain's CDR3 is CASSDAGTGGHAEQFF. The CDR3 DNA, read in part, is TGTGCCAGCAGTGATGCTGGGACTGGGGGACATGCTGAGCAGTTC.

Turning to this clone: The germline and genes are mouse ones. The read stops 1 residue short of the end of the CDR3; the missing end is completed from the germline J gene. The V call is TRBV12-1, the J call TRBJ2-1; TRBD2 agrees at 13 bases. The CDR3 loop spans 15 amino acids. The trim removed 4 bases at V and 5 bases at J, leaving 4 bases unmatched. Germline V gene sequence: CDR1 SGHSN, CDR2 HYEKVE. CDR3 DNA (partial): TGTGCCAGCTCCCTGGACTGGGGGGGCGATGCTGAGCAGTTC. Protein: CASSLDWGGDAEQF. The entire CDR3 protein reads CASSLDWGGDAEQFF.

On this clone itself: Gene and germline names: mouse. Read coverage stops 1 residue before the CDR3 terminus; the germline J gene supplies the remainder. The V gene is TRBV4, the J gene TRBJ2-4, with D tentatively TRBD1 or TRBD2 (6 bases each). Deletions cut 3 bases from V and 1 base from J, with 14 bases between. Germline V lookup: CDR1 LGHDT, CDR2 YNNKQL (reference sequence). This CDR3 has 16 residues. Partial CDR3 DNA: TGTGCCAGCAGCTATGAGGGGGGAGGGGGTCAAAACACCTTGTAC. Its translation: CASSYEGGGGQNTLY. The full CDR3 protein is CASSYEGGGGQNTLYF.

Points on this clone: Mouse gene names apply. Partial CDR3 DNA: TGTGCCTGGACTGGGGGGGTCGAAACGCTGTAT. It codes for CAWTGGVETLY. The whole CDR3 sequence reads CAWTGGVETLYF. The chain combines TRBV31 with TRBJ2-3, with TRBD2 matching 9 bases. The read terminates 1 residue ahead of where the CDR3 ends, so the germline J gene completes it. The V segment lost 4 bases and the J segment 6 bases; nucleotides outside the gene matches: 2. This CDR3 has 12 amino acids. Germline V gene sequence: CDR1 GKSSPN, CDR2 SITVG.

A remark on this clone: Gene names denote mouse genes. Read data end 1 residue before the CDR3 end; the end is taken from the germline J gene. The chain couples TRBV2 to TRBJ2-2, with a possible D match to TRBD1 (6 bases). V was clipped by 0 bases and J by 2 bases, with 7 bases between them. The CDR3 runs to 15 residues. Germline V CDR1 and CDR2: LGHNA, YSYQKL. The CDR3 here is CASSQDQGNTGQLYF. The part of the CDR3 DNA that was read is TGTGCCAGCAGCCAAGATCAGGGGAACACCGGGCAGCTCTAC. Full variable domain (rest looked up from reference TRBV2 and TRBJ2-2): DPKIIQKPKYLVAVTGSEKILICEQYLGHNAMYWYRQSAKKPLEFMFSYSYQKLMDNQTASSRFQPQSSKKNHLDLQITALKPDDSATYFCASSQDQGNTGQLYFGEGSKLTVL.

As concerns this clone: The germline and genes are mouse ones. The read ends 1 residue shy of where the CDR3 ends; the end is completed using the germline J gene. This chain links TRBV3 with TRBJ2-4; tentatively, D is TRBD2 (6 bases). CDR1 and CDR2 from the germline V gene are SNHLY and FYNGKV (reference sequence). V was shortened by 3 bases and J by 0 bases, with 7 bases between the two germline ends. This CDR3 contains 14 residues. This chain's CDR3 is CASSFGTSQNTLYF. CDR3 bases read: TGTGCCAGCAGCTTTGGGACTAGTCAAAACACCTTGTAC.

With respect to this clone: Mouse gene names apply. The CDR3 reads CASSWGEDTQYF. The CDR3 bases that were read are TGTGCAAGCAGCTGGGGGGAAGACACCCAGTAC. V is TRBV16 and J is TRBJ2-5; maybe TRBD2 (6 bases). The read is 1 residue too short to cover the CDR3 end, so that end is filled in from the germline J gene. The CDR3 has 12 amino acids. V lost 4 bases to trimming and J lost 4 bases, with 6 bases between them. From germline, CDR1 is SGHSA and CDR2 FRNQAP.

For this clone: Gene names denote mouse genes. Read sequence stops 1 residue before the CDR3 end, and the germline J gene provides the missing end. This chain uses TRBV2 with TRBJ2-2, with D perhaps given as TRBD1 or TRBD2 (6 bases each). The germline V gene encodes CDR1 LGHNA and CDR2 YSYQKL. Trimming removed 0 bases from V and 3 bases from J, with 11 bases in between. This CDR3 comprises 16 residues. The CDR3 is CASSQDQGTHTGQLYF. The DNA read from the CDR3 is TGTGCCAGCAGCCAAGATCAGGGGACTCACACCGGGCAGCTCTAC.

Note on this clone: Genes and germline come from the mouse. The read ends 1 residue before the CDR3 terminus; that terminus is restored from the germline J gene. This chain links TRBV31 with TRBJ2-4, with 11 bases identical to TRBD2. The CDR3 is 16 amino acids. Germline values: CDR1 GKSSPN, CDR2 SITVG. V lost 1 base, J lost 0 bases, and 3 bases stayed unmatched. The CDR3 sequence: CAWSPGTGGSQNTLYF. CDR3 DNA (partial): TGTGCCTGGAGTCCCGGGACTGGGGGTAGTCAAAACACCTTGTAC.

Comment on this clone: Gene and germline names: mouse. The read halts 1 residue ahead of the CDR3 end, with the missing end drawn from the germline J gene. This sample also contains other DNA sequences that code for the same CDR3. The chain is built from TRBV13-1 and TRBJ2-7; no clear D. This CDR3 contains 11 residues. Germline CDR1 is NSHNY and CDR2 is SYGAGN. Trimming stripped 2 bases from V and 0 bases from J, with 0 bases between. The CDR3 protein is CASSDSYEQYF. CDR3 bases read: TGTGCCAGCAGTGACTCCTATGAACAGTAC.

This clone was found a few times. The gene names here belong to mouse. The read comes to an end 1 residue before the CDR3 does, leaving the germline J gene to fill in the end. The gene calls are TRBV16 and TRBJ1-5; the D is unclear. The CDR3 extends over 14 amino acids. V was shortened by 5 bases and J by 1 base, with 9 bases between the two germline ends. Germline CDR1 SGHSA, CDR2 FRNQAP. CDR3 bases read: TGTGCAAGCAGCGGAGCAGAAAACAACCAGGCTCCGCTT. It translates to CASSGAENNQAPL. The entire CDR3 is CASSGAENNQAPLF. The full variable domain, in which reference TRBV16 and TRBJ1-5 provide the parts outside the CDR3, is NAGVIQTPRHKVTGKGQEATLWCEPISGHSAVFWYRQTIVQGLEFLTYFRNQAPIDDSGMPKERFSAQMPNQSHSTLKIQSTQPQDSAVYLCASSGAENNQAPLFGEGTRLSVL.

As regards this clone: Gene names are mouse gene names. The read comes to an end 1 residue before the CDR3 does, leaving the germline J gene to fill in the end. The V gene is TRBV1, the J gene TRBJ2-1, with 9 bases identical to TRBD1. Germline CDR1 is NSQYPW and CDR2 is LRSPGD (reference sequence). J was trimmed by 7 bases and V by 0 bases; bases with no gene match: 4. This CDR3 is 15 amino acids long. CDR3 DNA (partial): TGCACCTGCAGTGCAGATCCACAGGGGGCAGCTGAGCAGTTC. It encodes CTCSADPQGAAEQF. The full-length CDR3 reads as CTCSADPQGAAEQFF.

Comment on this clone: Gene names denote mouse genes. The read terminates 1 residue before the CDR3 end, so the remaining end is supplied by the germline J gene. The chain joins TRBV19 to TRBJ1-3; 7 bases line up with TRBD1. Germline loops: CDR1 FNHDT, CDR2 SITEND (reference sequence). This CDR3 contains 14 residues. After removal of 4 bases from V and 4 bases from J, the junction contained 5 bases not matched to a gene. The part of the CDR3 DNA that was read is TGTGCCAGCAGTCAAGGGGACAGAGGAAATACGCTCTAT. It yields the protein CASSQGDRGNTLY. The CDR3, in full, reads CASSQGDRGNTLYF.

As for this clone: The gene symbols are mouse symbols. The covered CDR3 bases are TGTGCCAGCACGTCAGGGGTAACCGAAGTCTTC. Its translation: CASTSGVTEVF. The CDR3 in its entirety is CASTSGVTEVFF. V and J are TRBV13-3 and TRBJ1-1; D may be TRBD1 (6 bases). Sequencing ends 1 residue short of the CDR3 end; the germline J gene provides the rest. The CDR3 loop spans 12 amino acids. V was shortened by 6 bases and J by 8 bases, with 14 bases between the two germline ends. In germline, CDR1 is NNHDY, CDR2 SYVADS.